This is a list of T cell receptor beta chains from one sample in a study of molecular identifiers for immune sequencing clone quantification. MiXCR, applied by TCRdb to the PCR reads, yields one record per CDR3 protein. In the table there are more than 450,000 distinct CDR3 sequences, about 20% of which are singletons. The sequenced sample was naive CD8+ T cells from blood, with Jurkat cell RNA spiked in. The source of these receptors is a human donor in good health. Some libraries in this study had Jurkat cell RNA spiked in. Both conserved end residues are part of each CDR3. D genes are given only for firm matches. A row's size may be missing; if present it is once, few, many or a size class.

J: TRBJ2-5; size: many; V: TRBV12-3/TRBV12-4; D: TRBD2; CDR3: CASRGAGSPETQYF; DNA: TGTGCCAGCAGGGGAGCGGGGTCCCCGGAGACCCAGTACTTC
J: TRBJ1-2; size: many; V: TRBV2; D: .; CDR3: CASMGHGYTF; DNA: TGTGCCAGTATGGGACATGGCTACACCTTC
J: TRBJ2-3; size: few; V: TRBV7-3; D: .; CDR3: CASSAQSDTQYF; DNA: TGTGCCAGCAGCGCACAGTCAGATACGCAGTATTTT
J: TRBJ1-5; size: few; V: TRBV6-2/TRBV6-3; D: .; CDR3: CASSYGAGSQPQHF; DNA: TGTGCCAGCAGTTACGGGGCAGGGAGCCAGCCCCAGCATTTT
J: TRBJ2-1; size: .; V: TRBV12-3/TRBV12-4; D: .; CDR3: CASSHQGGPYNEQFF; DNA: TGTGCCAGCAGTCACCAGGGGGGGCCCTACAATGAGCAGTTCTTC
J: TRBJ2-3; size: .; V: TRBV3-1; D: .; CDR3: CASSQDSVADTQYF; DNA: TGTGCCAGCAGCCAAGATAGCGTCGCAGATACGCAGTATTTT
J: TRBJ2-1; size: few; V: TRBV9; D: .; CDR3: CASSVTTGTPYEQFF; DNA: TGTGCCAGCAGCGTAACTACCGGGACCCCCTATGAGCAGTTCTTC
J: TRBJ2-1; size: .; V: TRBV13; D: TRBD1; CDR3: CASSPTTGFDEQFF; DNA: TGTGCCAGCAGCCCTACGACAGGGTTCGATGAGCAGTTCTTC
J: TRBJ1-1; size: .; V: TRBV9; D: .; CDR3: CASSLPGGAVNTEAFF; DNA: TGTGCCAGCAGCTTGCCCGGGGGGGCGGTGAACACTGAAGCTTTCTTT
J: TRBJ1-5; size: .; V: TRBV27; D: .; CDR3: CASSLQTGIQPQHF; DNA: TGTGCCAGCAGTTTACAAACAGGGATTCAGCCCCAGCATTTT
J: TRBJ1-4; size: .; V: TRBV4-2; D: .; CDR3: CASSQLAAANEKLFF; DNA: TGTGCCAGCAGCCAATTGGCTGCAGCTAATGAAAAACTGTTTTTT
J: TRBJ2-7; size: .; V: TRBV6-6; D: TRBD1; CDR3: CASTDGQGWYEQYF; DNA: TGTGCCAGCACAGACGGACAGGGGTGGTACGAGCAGTACTTC
J: TRBJ2-3; size: few; V: TRBV28; D: .; CDR3: CASSPSESDTQYF; DNA: TGTGCCAGCAGTCCCTCAGAGTCAGATACGCAGTATTTT
J: TRBJ2-1; size: many; V: TRBV4-1; D: .; CDR3: CASSQAGLNEQFF; DNA: TGCGCCAGCAGCCAAGCCGGGTTAAATGAGCAGTTCTTC
J: TRBJ2-7; size: few; V: TRBV7-9; D: TRBD2; CDR3: CASSSSGRAPTYEQYF; DNA: TGTGCCAGCAGTTCAAGCGGGAGGGCCCCCACCTACGAGCAGTACTTC
J: TRBJ1-2; size: many; V: TRBV29-1; D: .; CDR3: CSVEVLGGPGYTF; DNA: TGCAGCGTTGAAGTCCTGGGGGGGCCCGGTTACACCTTC
J: TRBJ2-7; size: few; V: TRBV5-6; D: .; CDR3: CASSLRRGLNYEQYF; DNA: TGTGCCAGCAGTCTCCGGCGGGGACTGAACTACGAGCAGTACTTC
J: TRBJ1-6; size: many; V: TRBV4-3; D: .; CDR3: CASSQEWEGMDSPLHF; DNA: TGCGCCAGCAGCCAAGAATGGGAAGGCATGGATTCACCCCTCCACTTT
J: TRBJ2-3; size: .; V: TRBV29-1; D: TRBD1; CDR3: CSVEDPGQGTADTQYF; DNA: TGCAGCGTTGAAGACCCGGGACAGGGGACCGCAGATACGCAGTATTTT
J: TRBJ2-3; size: few; V: TRBV11-3; D: .; CDR3: CASSFFLGDTQYF; DNA: TGTGCCAGCAGCTTTTTTTTGGGCGATACGCAGTATTTT
J: TRBJ1-1; size: .; V: TRBV5-4; D: TRBD1; CDR3: CASSLGRTGATEAFF; DNA: TGTGCCAGCAGCTTGGGGAGGACAGGGGCCACTGAAGCTTTCTTT
J: TRBJ2-5; size: few; V: TRBV2; D: .; CDR3: CASSPARTPRGVETQYF; DNA: TGTGCCAGCAGTCCCGCCCGGACTCCGAGAGGGGTCGAGACCCAGTACTTC
J: TRBJ2-1; size: .; V: TRBV15; D: TRBD2; CDR3: CATSLPAAGGPGNEQFF; DNA: TGTGCCACCAGCTTACCCGCTGCGGGGGGGCCGGGGAATGAGCAGTTCTTC
J: TRBJ2-7; size: .; V: TRBV27; D: TRBD1; CDR3: CASSRTGPGAYEQYF; DNA: TGTGCCAGCAGCCGGACAGGTCCTGGCGCCTACGAGCAGTACTTC
J: TRBJ1-4; size: few; V: TRBV2; D: TRBD1; CDR3: CASSDGTGGYDEKLFF; DNA: TGTGCCAGCAGCGACGGGACAGGGGGCTACGATGAAAAACTGTTTTTT